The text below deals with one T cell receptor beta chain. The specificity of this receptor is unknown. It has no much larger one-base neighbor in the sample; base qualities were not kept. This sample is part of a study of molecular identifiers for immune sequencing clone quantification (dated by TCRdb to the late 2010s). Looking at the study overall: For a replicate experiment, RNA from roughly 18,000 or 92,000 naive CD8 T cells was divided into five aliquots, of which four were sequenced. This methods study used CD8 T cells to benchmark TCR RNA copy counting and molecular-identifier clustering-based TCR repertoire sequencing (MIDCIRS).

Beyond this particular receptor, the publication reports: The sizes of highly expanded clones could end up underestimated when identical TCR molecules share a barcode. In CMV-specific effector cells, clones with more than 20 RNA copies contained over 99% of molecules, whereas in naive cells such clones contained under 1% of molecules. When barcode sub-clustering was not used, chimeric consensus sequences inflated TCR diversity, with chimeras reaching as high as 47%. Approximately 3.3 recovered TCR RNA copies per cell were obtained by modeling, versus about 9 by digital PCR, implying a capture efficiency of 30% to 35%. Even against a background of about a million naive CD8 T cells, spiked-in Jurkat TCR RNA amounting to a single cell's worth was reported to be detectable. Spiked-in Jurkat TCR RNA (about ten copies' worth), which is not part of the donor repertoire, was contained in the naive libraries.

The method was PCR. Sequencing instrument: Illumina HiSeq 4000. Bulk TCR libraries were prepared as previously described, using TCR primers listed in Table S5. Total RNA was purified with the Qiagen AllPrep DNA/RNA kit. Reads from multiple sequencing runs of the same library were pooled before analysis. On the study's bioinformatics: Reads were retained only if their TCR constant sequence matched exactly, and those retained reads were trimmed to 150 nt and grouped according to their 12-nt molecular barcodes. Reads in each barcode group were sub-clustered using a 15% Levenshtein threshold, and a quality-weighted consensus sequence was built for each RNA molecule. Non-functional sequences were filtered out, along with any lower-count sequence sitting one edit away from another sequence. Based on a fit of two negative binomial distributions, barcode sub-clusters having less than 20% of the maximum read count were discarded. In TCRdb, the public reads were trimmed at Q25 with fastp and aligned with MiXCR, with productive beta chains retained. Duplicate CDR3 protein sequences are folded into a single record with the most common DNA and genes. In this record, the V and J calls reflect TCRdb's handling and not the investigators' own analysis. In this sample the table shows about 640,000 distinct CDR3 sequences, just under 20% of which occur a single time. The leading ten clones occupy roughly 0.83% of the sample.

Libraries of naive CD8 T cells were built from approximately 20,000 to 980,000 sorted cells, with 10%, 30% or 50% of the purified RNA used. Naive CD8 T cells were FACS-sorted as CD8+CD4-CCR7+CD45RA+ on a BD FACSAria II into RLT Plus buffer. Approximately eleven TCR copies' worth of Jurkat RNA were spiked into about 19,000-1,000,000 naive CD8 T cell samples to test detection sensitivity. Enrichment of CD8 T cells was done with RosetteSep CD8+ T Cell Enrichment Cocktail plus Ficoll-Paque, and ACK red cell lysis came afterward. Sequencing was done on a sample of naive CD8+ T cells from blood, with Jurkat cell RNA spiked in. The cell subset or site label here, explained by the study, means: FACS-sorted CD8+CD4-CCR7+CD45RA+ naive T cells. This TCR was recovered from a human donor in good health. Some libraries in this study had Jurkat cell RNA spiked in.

This receptor carries the CDR3 CASRPGGPCEQYF. The nucleotide sequence reads as follows: TGTGCCAGCCGTCCGGGAGGGCCTTGCGAGCAGTACTTC. The rearrangement combines TRBV6-2 or TRBV6-3 with TRBJ2-7, and 8 junction bases match TRBD2. From its cysteine to its phenylalanine, the CDR3 spans 13 amino acids. CDR3 DNA is the only sequence kept; it has 39 bases, read in frame from the first base. CDR1 and CDR2, per the germline V gene, are MNHEY and SVGEGT. Unmatched junction bases come to 9, with V trimmed by 8 bases and J by 6 bases.